These 6 T cell receptor beta chains share one sample of origin, sequenced in a study of post-analysis software for immune sequencing data. Regarding the study as a whole: Patients had higher frequencies than controls of about five TRBV segments, including TRBV5-6, TRBV5-1 and TRBV20-1.

Libraries were made from TCR beta cDNA, and they carried unique molecular identifiers. TCRdb fed the PCR reads into MiXCR, producing one record per CDR3 protein. The sample records about 500,000 distinct CDR3 sequences, roughly 45% being singletons. The antigens of these receptors remain unknown. The sequenced sample consisted of blood. The receptors come from a girl aged 5 to 17 with multiple sclerosis.

This sequence joins TRBV28 and TRBJ1-1, with TRBD1 as a possible D gene (5 bases). Germline-derived CDR1 and CDR2 are MDHEN and SYDVKM. CDR3 length equals 13 residues. Deletions cut 6 bases from V and 3 bases from J, with 11 bases between. In nucleotides, the CDR3 is TGTGCCAGCAGCATCTGGGGGGACACTGAAGCTTTCTTT. Translating it yields CASSIWGDTEAFF. The full variable domain, its missing parts supplied by reference TRBV28 and TRBJ1-1, is DVKVTQSSRYLVKRTGEKVFLECVQDMDHENMFWYRQDPGLGLRLIYFSYDVKMKEKGDIPEGYSVSREKKERFSLILESASTNQTSMYLCASSIWGDTEAFFGQGTRLTVV.

The chain combines TRBV14 with TRBJ2-7, with 11 bases fitting TRBD1. CDR3 length: 16 amino acids. The V segment lost 4 bases and the J segment 1 base; nucleotides outside the gene matches: 6. Per germline, CDR1 SGHDN and CDR2 FVKESK. The CDR3 is CASSRSGQGGSYEQYF. CDR3 bases: TGTGCCAGCAGCCGGTCGGGACAGGGGGGTTCCTACGAGCAGTACTTC.

The chain is built from TRBV27 and TRBJ2-6; D unclear. The CDR3 has 16 residues. V lost 4 bases to trimming and J lost 5 bases, with 15 bases between them. Germline V gene lookup returns CDR1 MNHEY and CDR2 SMNVEV (reference sequence). CDR3: CASSSGWGIRANVLTF. The CDR3 nucleotides read TGTGCCAGCAGTTCCGGTTGGGGTATCCGGGCCAACGTCCTGACTTTC. Together with reference TRBV27 and TRBJ2-6, the CDR3 gives the full variable domain: EAQVTQNPRYLITVTGKKLTVTCSQNMNHEYMSWYRQDPGLGLRQIYYSMNVEVTDKGDVPEGYKVSRKEKRNFPLILESPSPNQTSLYFCASSSGWGIRANVLTFGAGSRLTVL.

This rearrangement joins TRBV5-1 to TRBJ2-1, with 14 bases fitting TRBD2. The CDR3 loop spans 16 amino acids. CDR1 is SGHRS, CDR2 YFSETQ, per germline. V was pared by 3 bases and J by 9 bases, with 8 bases of the junction left unmatched. CDR3 sequence (DNA): TGCGCCAGCAGCTGGCGGACTAGCGGGAGGATATCTGAGCAGTTCTTC. It is translated as CASSWRTSGRISEQFF.

This chain joins TRBV5-1 and TRBJ2-3; 8 bases match TRBD2. CDR3 length equals 16 residues. Germline V gene lookup returns CDR1 SGHRS and CDR2 YFSETQ. The V segment lost 0 bases and the J segment 4 bases; nucleotides outside the gene matches: 7. The CDR3: CASSLDSGGSADTQYF. DNA for the CDR3: TGCGCCAGCAGCTTGGATTCGGGAGGGAGTGCAGATACGCAGTATTTT.

J is TRBJ2-1 and V is TRBV3-1; 16 bases line up with TRBD2. CDR3 length: 19 residues. After removal of 3 bases from V and 4 bases from J, the junction contained 9 bases not matched to a gene. Germline V gene data show CDR1 as LGHDT and CDR2 as YNNKEL (reference sequence). The CDR3 DNA is TGTGCCAGCAGCCACACCCCGGGACTAGCGGGAGGGATGTACAATGAGCAGTTCTTC. Translated: CASSHTPGLAGGMYNEQFF.